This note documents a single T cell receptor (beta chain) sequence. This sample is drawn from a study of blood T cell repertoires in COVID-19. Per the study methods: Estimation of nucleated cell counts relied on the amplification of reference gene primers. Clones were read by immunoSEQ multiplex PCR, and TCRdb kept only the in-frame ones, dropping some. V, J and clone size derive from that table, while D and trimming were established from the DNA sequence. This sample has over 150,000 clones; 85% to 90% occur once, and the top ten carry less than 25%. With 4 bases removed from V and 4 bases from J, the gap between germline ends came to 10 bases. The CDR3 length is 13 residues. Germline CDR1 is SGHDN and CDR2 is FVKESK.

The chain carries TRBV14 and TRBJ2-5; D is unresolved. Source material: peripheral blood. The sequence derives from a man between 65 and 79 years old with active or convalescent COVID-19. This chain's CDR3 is CASSPLVGETQYF. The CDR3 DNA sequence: TGTGCCAGCAGCCCCCTAGTGGGAGAGACCCAGTACTTC.